Included here is one TCR beta chain sequence, with context. Its specificity is not known. Time point: week 35, safety follow-up. Doses consisted of 300 ug of mutant IDH1 20-mer peptide each, paired with topical imiquimod. This sample was taken from a study of a mutant IDH1 vaccine in newly diagnosed glioma. On the study more broadly: Commencement of vaccination occurred 4-6 weeks following radiotherapy alone, or concurrently with temozolomide cycles. Most patients had received both radiotherapy and temozolomide, the prior options being radiotherapy, temozolomide, or both. Visit V12 was scheduled at week 35 and visit V13 at week 47.

Clones were sequenced by immunoSEQ multiplex PCR, and TCRdb holds only the in-frame ones, with some missing. The data show about 55,000 clones, approximately 80% seen once. Study findings and constraints: Detectable vaccine-induced immune responses arose in around 92% of patients.

The TCR was taken from a woman aged 18-29 years with glioma. The sample consisted of PBMCs, taken from a glioma patient whose treatment included an IDH1 peptide vaccine.

This CDR3 reads CASSPGTSGTDRSYNEQFF. For the CDR3, the DNA is TGTGCCAGCAGCCCCGGGACTAGCGGGACCGATCGTAGTTACAATGAGCAGTTCTTC. V and J are TRBV7-9 and TRBJ2-1; 13 positions agree with TRBD2. Looked up from germline, CDR1 is SEHNR and CDR2 is FQNEAQ (reference sequence). The CDR3 totals 19 residues. V was clipped by 5 bases and J by 4 bases; unmatched bases: 14. The full variable domain, rest sourced from reference TRBV7-9 and TRBJ2-1, is DTGVSQNPRHKITKRGQNVTFRCDPISEHNRLYWYRQTLGQGPEFLTYFQNEAQLEKSRLLSDRFSAERPKGSFSTLEIQRTEQGDSAMYLCASSPGTSGTDRSYNEQFFGPGTRLTVL.